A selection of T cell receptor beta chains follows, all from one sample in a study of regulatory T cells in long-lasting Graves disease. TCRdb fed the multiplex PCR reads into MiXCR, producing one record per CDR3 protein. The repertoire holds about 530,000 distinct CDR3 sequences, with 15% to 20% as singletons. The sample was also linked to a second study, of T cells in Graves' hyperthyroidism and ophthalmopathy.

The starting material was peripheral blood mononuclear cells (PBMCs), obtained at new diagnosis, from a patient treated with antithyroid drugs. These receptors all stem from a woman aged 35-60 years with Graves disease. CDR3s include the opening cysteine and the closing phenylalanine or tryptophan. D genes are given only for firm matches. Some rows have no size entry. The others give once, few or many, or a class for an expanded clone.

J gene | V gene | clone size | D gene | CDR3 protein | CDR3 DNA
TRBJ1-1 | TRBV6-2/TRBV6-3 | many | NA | CASSYSTQVGAPAFF | TGTGCCAGCAGTTACTCGACTCAGGTCGGGGCCCCAGCTTTCTTT
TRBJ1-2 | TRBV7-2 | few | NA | CASSLGGGHLGYTF | TGTGCCAGCAGCTTAGGGGGGGGACATCTTGGCTACACCTTC
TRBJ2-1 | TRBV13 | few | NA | CASSLRGALRYEQFF | TGTGCCAGCAGCCTCCGGGGGGCCCTTCGGTATGAGCAGTTCTTC
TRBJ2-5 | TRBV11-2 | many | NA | CASSSSVTQYF | TGTGCCAGCAGCTCCTCAGTGACCCAGTACTTC
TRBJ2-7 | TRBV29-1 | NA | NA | CSVEAPGKPYEQYF | TGCAGCGTTGAAGCCCCAGGGAAGCCTTACGAGCAGTACTTC
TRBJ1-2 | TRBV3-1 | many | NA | CASSSDSNYGYTF | TGTGCCAGCAGTTCCGACAGTAACTATGGCTACACCTTC
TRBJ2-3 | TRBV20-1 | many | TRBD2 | CSARQAGGGKTDTQYF | TGCAGTGCTAGGCAAGCGGGCGGGGGTAAGACAGATACGCAGTATTTT
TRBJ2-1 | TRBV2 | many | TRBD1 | CASSEGWVLPRGNNEQFF | TGTGCCAGCAGTGAAGGATGGGTCCTCCCCAGGGGGAACAATGAGCAGTTCTTC
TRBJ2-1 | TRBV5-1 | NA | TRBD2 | CASSLGLAGAGYNEQFF | TGCGCCAGCAGCTTGGGGCTAGCGGGGGCAGGCTACAATGAGCAGTTCTTC
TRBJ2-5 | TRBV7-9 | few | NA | CASSLEVGAPSQYF | TGTGCCAGCAGCTTAGAGGTGGGGGCCCCGTCCCAGTACTTC
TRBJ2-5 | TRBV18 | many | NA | CASSAKETQYF | TGTGCCAGCTCAGCAAAAGAGACCCAGTACTTC
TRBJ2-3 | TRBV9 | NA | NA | CASSVERWTDTQYF | TGTGCCAGCAGCGTAGAACGGTGGACAGATACGCAGTATTTT
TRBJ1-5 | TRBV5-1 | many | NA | CASSFGLNQPQHF | TGCGCCAGCAGCTTTGGCCTTAATCAGCCCCAGCATTTT
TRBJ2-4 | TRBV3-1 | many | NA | CASSQDGGGPYIQYF | TGTGCCAGCAGCCAAGATGGGGGGGGCCCTTACATTCAGTACTTC
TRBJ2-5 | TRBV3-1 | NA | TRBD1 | CASSQGWTGGNQETQYF | TGTGCCAGCAGCCAAGGTTGGACAGGGGGGAACCAAGAGACCCAGTACTTC
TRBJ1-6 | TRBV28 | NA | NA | CASRMMGTYNSPLHF | TGTGCCAGCCGAATGATGGGGACTTATAATTCACCCCTCCACTTT
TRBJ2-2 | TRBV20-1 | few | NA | CSAPTGTGELFF | TGCAGTGCTCCGACTGGCACCGGGGAGCTGTTTTTT
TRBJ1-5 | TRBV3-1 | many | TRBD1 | CASSAGQGHNQPQHF | TGTGCCAGCAGCGCGGGACAGGGCCACAATCAGCCCCAGCATTTT
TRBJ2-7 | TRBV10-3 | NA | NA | CAISPGDAYEQYF | TGTGCCATCAGCCCCGGCGACGCCTACGAGCAGTACTTC
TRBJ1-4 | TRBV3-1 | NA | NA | CASSQDQGLNEKLFF | TGTGCCAGCAGCCAAGATCAGGGCCTTAATGAAAAACTGTTTTTT
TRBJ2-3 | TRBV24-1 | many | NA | CATSGPTGFLRTDTQYF | TGTGCCACCAGTGGTCCCACAGGGTTCCTTCGCACAGATACGCAGTATTTT
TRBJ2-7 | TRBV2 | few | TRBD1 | CASSPGQGADYEQYF | TGTGCCAGCAGCCCCGGACAGGGGGCTGACTACGAGCAGTACTTC
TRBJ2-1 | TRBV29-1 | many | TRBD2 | CSVAEASGGREQFF | TGCAGCGTTGCGGAGGCTAGCGGGGGGCGGGAGCAGTTCTTC